The TCR beta chain described here comes from a study of cytomegalovirus exposure and HLA in healthy donors (dated by TCRdb to the late 2010s). Turning to the overall study: According to an earlier analysis of a few hundred of the donors, some 180 million T cells yielded approximately 120 million unique TCR beta sequences and 250 to 350 Gb of sequence data. An early release covering approximately 600 HLA-typed donors comprised 300 to 350 gigabases of sequencing data and roughly 85 million unique TCR sequences. The genetic ancestry cluster associated with self-reported Caucasian donors included 65% to 90% of the 350 to 500 genotyped donors. The aim of the study was to test whether cataloging public T cell receptors could identify signatures of past pathogen exposure. The study profiled the T cell repertoires of under 850 subjects by immunosequencing and related them to cytomegalovirus serostatus. Besides the first cohort of about 730 subjects, a separate validation cohort made up of over 95 different subjects was used. High-throughput TCR immunosequencing, statistical association of individual TCRs with disease status, and machine learning were combined to predict cytomegalovirus infection status. In a later analysis, previously published TCR beta repertoires from roughly 710 donors were re-analyzed and high-resolution HLA genotyping was added so that TCR occurrence patterns could be studied. Rather than drawing on any new phenotypic data, the later analysis identified candidate immune exposures from TCR beta sequences and the way those sequences occurred across donors. An earlier analysis of around 580 of the donors used high-throughput TCR beta sequencing to judge whether each TCR beta V gene segment behaved as functional or pseudogenic. Donor age, sex, ethnicity and CMV serostatus were compiled together with the repertoire data. In a later genetic analysis, genome-wide SNP genotypes for about three fifths of the roughly 670 donors were used, and that subset was treated as a discovery cohort. Every discovery cohort repertoire had been produced on one sequencing platform. HLA typing included class I and class II loci at four-digit resolution. Typing coverage varied by locus: roughly 620-640 donors for A, B, C, DRB1 and DQB1; more than 500 for DQA1; more than 600 for DPA1; around 490 for DPB1. Roughly 5 DR-DQ haplotypes were handled as single units for association and clustering, since linkage in the cohort was strong. Among 398 genotyped donors of the cohort, an average of around 250,000 unique TCR beta nucleotide sequences was sequenced per donor, of which 15% to 20% were non-productive. Study-wide conclusions, independent of this receptor: In the study, 150 to 200 TCR beta chains were listed as associated with cytomegalovirus. Several of the top co-occurrence clusters appeared to be linked to parvovirus B19, influenza, CMV and Epstein-Barr virus, according to a later analysis. A further reported finding was that TCR beta sequences accurately predicted the HLA-A and HLA-B alleles for most subjects in the first cohort. While some public TCRs were present in many individuals, most TCR sequences turned up only very rarely across donors. The authors suggested that the approach could potentially be extended to other disease states and immunological phenotypes. HLA typing was unavailable for some donors at each locus, so association tests used only the typed subset. The presence/absence analyses assumed that sequencing depth was roughly uniform across donors, and that assumption may not be true. The only immune exposure information available for the cohort was CMV serostatus. Correlated functional status among segregating V segments might be attributable to linkage disequilibrium, but an unknown experimental factor could not be ruled out. In a later analysis, the rate of TCR association differed among HLA loci, with DRB1 alleles having the most associated TCRs and HLA-C alleles having the fewest. Specific HLA alleles were associated with 15,000 to 20,000 TCR beta sequences at a false discovery rate of 0.05 in a later analysis. Cytomegalovirus status was reported to be diagnosed by the classifier with high specificity and sensitivity in both the original and validation cohorts. A cluster of highly shared sequence variants was judged likely to be a technical artifact of the sequencing pipeline. Only TCR beta chains were sequenced in this cohort, and the absence of alpha or paired-chain data limited detectable features. V-gene and J-gene trimming of TCR beta chains was associated with a missense DCLRE1C variant in a later genetic analysis, and the association was replicated in an independent cohort. Over 15 rarely observed V segments, including chromosome 9 orphons, were excluded from the earlier analysis of approximately 500 of the donors because counts were too low. According to a later genetic analysis, donors in an Asian-associated ancestry cluster had fewer N-insertions in productive TCRs than the approximately 630-donor mean. In an earlier analysis of some 550 of the donors, most TCR beta V segments were observed in productive rearrangements about 87% or about 30% of the time, broadly matching IMGT annotations. In a later analysis, most CMV-associated TCR beta chains were found to appear HLA-restricted, with HLA associations seemingly driven largely by CMV exposure. A later analysis found that HLA-associated TCR beta chains were more clonally expanded and had lower generation probabilities than equally common non-associated chains. When HLA alleles, especially DR and DQ, strongly co-occurred, TCR associations were difficult to assign to individual alleles. In vitro tests confirmed that three of the cytomegalovirus-associated TCR beta chains recognize cytomegalovirus antigens. Because the 87-base-pair reads could not distinguish some IMGT-functional V segments, including TRBV6-2 and TRBV6-3, those segments were excluded.

With regard to this clone: The target of this receptor is not known. Base quality data are lacking; no much larger clone is found one base away.

The cohort comprised some 700 healthy bone marrow donors. At the time of sampling, all cohort members were nominally healthy, though unrecorded immune exposures were likely present. The donor was CMV seropositive and was included in the group of some 290 seropositive cohort members. Every donor gave a peripheral blood sample, and the peripheral blood mononuclear cells from that sample were used for TCR beta sequencing. The Qiagen DNeasy Blood Extraction Kit was used to extract genomic DNA from the blood cell samples. V and J are trimmed by 8 bases and 4 bases, and the gene matches miss 9 bases of the junction. Based on the germline V gene, the CDR1 and CDR2 sequences are WSHSY and SAAADI. Including cysteine and phenylalanine, the CDR3 has 15 amino acids. CDR3 DNA is the only sequence kept; it has 45 bases, read in frame from the first base. The library was made by the immunoSEQ multiplex PCR assay. A mixture of 60 forward primers for TCR Vbeta segments and 13 reverse primers for TCR Jbeta segments was used in the multiplex PCR. The CDR3 region of rearranged TCR beta genes was amplified from genomic DNA by a multiplex PCR assay. The Illumina HiSeq System was used to sequence the amplified TCR beta libraries as 87-base-pair reads. Per the original workflow: A later analysis tallied 80 million to 95 million unique TCR beta chains across the roughly 610 repertoires, and around 9.9 million of those chains were shared by two or more donors. Raw reads were error-corrected and collapsed into unique sequences by a nearest-neighbor algorithm in which closely related sequences were merged to remove PCR and sequencing errors. V, D and J gene segments were assigned by aligning CDR3 sequences to IMGT reference sequences. For a sequence to be retained, a match of at least six nucleotides was required to both a V gene segment and a J gene segment. A rearrangement counted as productive if the CDR3 had no stop codons and remained in frame with V and J, and every other rearrangement counted as non-productive. CDR3 was defined according to IMGT convention as the region running from the second conserved V-encoded cysteine to the conserved J-encoded phenylalanine. The earlier analysis of 450 to 750 of the donors excluded any sequence lacking an unambiguous match to a single V gene segment. An earlier analysis of a few hundred of the donors classified V segments as functional when productive rearrangements were above 56.7% and as segregating when the standard deviation between donors was above 5%. A statistical classification framework was built to diagnose cytomegalovirus status from the catalog of TCR beta chain sequences. In a later analysis, TCR nucleotide sequences were compared against IMGT/GENE-DB human TR gene sequences so that V and J genes could be assigned. The TCRdist pipeline was used in a later analysis to assign CDR3 sequences and most-parsimonious VDJ recombination scenarios. In a later analysis, each TCR beta chain was defined by its CDR3 amino acid sequence together with its V-gene family, and reads without a unique V-gene family were excluded. A later analysis removed 600 or so highly shared, low-generation-probability nucleotide sequences to deal with suspected cross-contamination and a sequencing artifact. In a later analysis, a clonal expansion index for each public chain was calculated from normalized within-repertoire ranks of inferred template counts. In a later analysis, generation probabilities were computed using a VDJ recombination model fitted to out-of-frame rearrangements, and the results were checked against IGoR. In a later analysis, TCR-TCR, TCR-HLA and TCR-CMV co-occurrence was scored with hypergeometric tests, and a repertoire-size bias correction was applied to TCR pairs. A later analysis estimated false discovery rates by permuting HLA or CMV assignments 20 times. In a later analysis, co-occurring TCRs were grouped with DBSCAN, and TCRdist sequence similarity was added when clustering was performed within HLA-allele-positive subsets. Repertoires with fewer than 30,000 or more than 120,000 public chains were left out of co-occurrence clustering, as were five repertoires with anomalous nucleotide sharing. TCRdb mirrors the immuneACCESS table, restricted to in-frame sequences. Some clones are absent from its copies; in checked studies, under half trace to an unresolved V gene, and the reason for the others is unknown. Clonal size and the V and J genes are those of that table, whereas D and trimming came from the DNA. In this sample the table shows approximately 85,000 clones, roughly 80% of which occur a single time. Jointly, the top ten make up about 30% of the sample.

The sample consisted of PBMCs. The clonotype was recovered from a middle-aged man in good health and CMV-seropositive. The rearranged segments are TRBV10-2 and TRBJ2-2, with 8 junctional bases fitting TRBD1. Here is the DNA: TGCGCCAGCGTCATCGACAGGGGAGGCACCGGGGAGCTGTTTTTT. Translated, this is CASVIDRGGTGELFF.